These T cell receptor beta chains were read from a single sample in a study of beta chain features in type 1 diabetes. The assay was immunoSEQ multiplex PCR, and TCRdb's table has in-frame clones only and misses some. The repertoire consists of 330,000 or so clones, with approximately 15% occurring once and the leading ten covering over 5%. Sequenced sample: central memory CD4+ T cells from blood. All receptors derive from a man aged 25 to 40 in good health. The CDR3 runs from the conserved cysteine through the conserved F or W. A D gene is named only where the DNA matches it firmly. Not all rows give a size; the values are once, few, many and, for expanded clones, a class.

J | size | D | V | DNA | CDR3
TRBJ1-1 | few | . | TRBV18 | TGTGCCAGCTCCCGTACAGGGATGAACACTGAAGCTTTCTTT | CASSRTGMNTEAFF
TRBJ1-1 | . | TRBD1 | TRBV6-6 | TGTGCCACCCACCCCGGTGGGGACAGGGATACTGAAGCTTTCTTT | CATHPGGDRDTEAFF
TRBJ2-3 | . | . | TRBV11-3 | TGTGCCAGCAGCCCGCAGCCTGGAGATACGCAGTATTTT | CASSPQPGDTQYF
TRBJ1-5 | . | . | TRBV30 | TGTGCCTGGAGTAAGGCAGGACTTAGCAATCAGCCCCAGCATTTT | CAWSKAGLSNQPQHF
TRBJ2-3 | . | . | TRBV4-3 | TGCGCCAGCAGCCAAGGTGGGGGGAGGAGGACAGATACGCAGTATTTT | CASSQGGGRRTDTQYF
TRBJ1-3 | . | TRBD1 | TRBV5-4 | TGTGCCAGCAGCAGATCCGGGACAGGGATTGGAAACACCATATATTTT | CASSRSGTGIGNTIYF
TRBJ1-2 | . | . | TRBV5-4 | TGTGCCAGCAGCTTGTTGGGGGTTTATGGCTACACCTTC | CASSLLGVYGYTF
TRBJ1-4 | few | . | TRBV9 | TGTGCCAGCAGCGTAGGGGGGGCCGAGGAAAAACTGTTTTTT | CASSVGGAEEKLFF
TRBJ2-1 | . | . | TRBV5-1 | TGCGCCAGCAGCGTTAGAGGGGGTGTCTCCTACAATGAGCAGTTCTTC | CASSVRGGVSYNEQFF
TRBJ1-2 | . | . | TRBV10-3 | TGTGCCATCAGTAATACAGGCTATGGCTACACCTTC | CAISNTGYGYTF
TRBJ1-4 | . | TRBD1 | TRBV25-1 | TGTGCCAGCAGTCCCCCCGGGACAGTAGGCGAAAAACTGTTTTTT | CASSPPGTVGEKLFF
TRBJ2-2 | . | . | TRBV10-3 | TGTGCCATCAGTCTGGACTCATTCGGGGAGCTGTTTTTT | CAISLDSFGELFF
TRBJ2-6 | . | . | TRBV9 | TGTGCCAGCAGCGTAGAAGGGGCCGGGGCCAACGTCCTGACTTTC | CASSVEGAGANVLTF
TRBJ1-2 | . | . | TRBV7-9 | TGTGCCAGCAGCGTACTTACAGGGCCCTATGGCTACACCTTC | CASSVLTGPYGYTF
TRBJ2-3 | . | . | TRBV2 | TGTGCCGCAGCAGGGGACACAGATACGCAGTATTTT | CAAAGDTDTQYF
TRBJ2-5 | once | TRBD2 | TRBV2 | TGTGCCAGCAGGGAGACGGGACTAGCGGGGGGGCAAGAGACCCAGTACTTC | CASRETGLAGGQETQYF
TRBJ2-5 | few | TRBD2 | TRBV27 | TGTGCCAGCAGTTTAATTGGGGGGGGGACCGGTCCAGAGACCCAGTACTTC | CASSLIGGGTGPETQYF
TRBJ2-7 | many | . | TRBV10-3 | TGTGCCATCAGTGAAAAAGGGGTCGGGGGCTACGAGCAGTACTTC | CAISEKGVGGYEQYF
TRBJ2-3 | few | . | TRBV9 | TGTGCCAGCAGCGTAGCCCTTCATACGCAGTATTTT | CASSVALHTQYF
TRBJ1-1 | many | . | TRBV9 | TGTGCCAGCAGCGTAGTTGGGACCCCTGAAGCTTTCTTT | CASSVVGTPEAFF
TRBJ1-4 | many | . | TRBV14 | TGTGCCAGCAGCCGCCTGTTTGCGTCCAATGAAAAACTGTTTTTT | CASSRLFASNEKLFF
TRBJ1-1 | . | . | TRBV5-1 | TGCGCCAGCAGCTCGGGGGGTAGAGACACTGAAGCTTTCTTT | CASSSGGRDTEAFF
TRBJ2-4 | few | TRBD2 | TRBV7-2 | TGTGCCAGCAGCCTTACTAGCGGGAGGGCCTTAGGCAAAAACATTCAGTACTTC | CASSLTSGRALGKNIQYF
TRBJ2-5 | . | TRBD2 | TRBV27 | TGTGCCAGCAGTTATCTAGCTGGGGGGGAAACCCAGTACTTC | CASSYLAGGETQYF
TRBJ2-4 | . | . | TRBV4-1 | TGCGCCAGCAGCCAAGTTGACAAAAACATTCAGTACTTC | CASSQVDKNIQYF
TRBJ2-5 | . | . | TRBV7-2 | TGTGCCAGCAGCCAGCCGGCAGAGGGGGGTACCCAGTACTTC | CASSQPAEGGTQYF
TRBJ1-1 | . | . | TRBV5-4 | TGTGCCAGCTTCCGGGACACAATGAACACTGAAGCTTTCTTT | CASFRDTMNTEAFF
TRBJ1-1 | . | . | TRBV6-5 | TGTGCCAGCAGTTACCGGGGATACACTGAAGCTTTCTTT | CASSYRGYTEAFF
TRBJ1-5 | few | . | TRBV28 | TGTGCCAGCAGTGGGCGTGGGGGGCCTCGCAATCAGCCCCAGCATTTT | CASSGRGGPRNQPQHF
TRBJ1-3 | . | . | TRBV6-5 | TGTGCCAGCAGTGGCGAAGGGGTTGCTGGAAACACCATATATTTT | CASSGEGVAGNTIYF
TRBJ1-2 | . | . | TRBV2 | TGTGCCAGCACATCACAAACTAACTATGGCTACACCTTC | CASTSQTNYGYTF
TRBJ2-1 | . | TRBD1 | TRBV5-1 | TGCGCCAGCAGCCGGGACGCAACCGGGACAGGGGATTGGAATGAGCAGTTCTTC | CASSRDATGTGDWNEQFF
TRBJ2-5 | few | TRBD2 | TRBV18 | TGTGCCAGCTCACCAAACGCCCCAGCGGGGGGAGAGACCCAGTACTTC | CASSPNAPAGGETQYF
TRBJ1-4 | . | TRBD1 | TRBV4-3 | TGCGCCAGCAGCCAACAGCCCGGGACAGGGGATGAAAAACTGTTTTTT | CASSQQPGTGDEKLFF
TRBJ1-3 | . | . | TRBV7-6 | TGTGCCAGCAGCCCCTTGTCGGTTAGCTCTGGAAACACCATATATTTT | CASSPLSVSSGNTIYF
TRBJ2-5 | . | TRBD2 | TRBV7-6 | TGTGCCAGCAGGAAGCAGGGACTAGCGGTACAAGAGACCCAGTACTTC | CASRKQGLAVQETQYF
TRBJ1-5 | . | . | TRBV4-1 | TGCGCCAGCAGCCAAGAATGGGGGGGCACACATAGCAATCAGCCCCAGCATTTT | CASSQEWGGTHSNQPQHF
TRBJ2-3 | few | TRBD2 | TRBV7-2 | TGTGCCAGCAGCCATGGGGAGCGGGGGTACACAGATACGCAGTATTTT | CASSHGERGYTDTQYF
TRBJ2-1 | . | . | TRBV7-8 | TGTGCCAGCAGCACCCGACAGGTACGGAGTGAGCAGTTCTTC | CASSTRQVRSEQFF
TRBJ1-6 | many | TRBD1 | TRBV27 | TGTGCCAGCAGCACCCGGGACAGCCAAAATTCACCCCTCCACTTT | CASSTRDSQNSPLHF
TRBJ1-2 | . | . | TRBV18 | TGTGCCAGCTCACCTAGTACAGACCCCTATGGCTACACCTTC | CASSPSTDPYGYTF
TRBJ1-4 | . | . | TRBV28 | TGTGCCAGCAGTTTGCGGGCCATGGGTGAAAAACTGTCTTTT | CASSLRAMGEKLSF
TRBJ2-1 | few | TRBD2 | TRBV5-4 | TGTGCCAGCAGCGGAATAGCGGGGGGGTACAATGAGCAGTTCTTC | CASSGIAGGYNEQFF
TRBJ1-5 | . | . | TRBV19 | TGTGCCAGTAGTCTGGGGAGGGGGGTTAATCAGCCCCAGCATTTT | CASSLGRGVNQPQHF
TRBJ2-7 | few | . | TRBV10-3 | TGTGCCAGCAGTTCGGGACCCCCATGGGAGCAGTACTTC | CASSSGPPWEQYF
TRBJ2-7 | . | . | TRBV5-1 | TGCGCCAGCAGCACGCAACCGGGGACTCTATACGAGCAGTACTTC | CASSTQPGTLYEQYF
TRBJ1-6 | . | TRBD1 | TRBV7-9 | TGTGCCAGCAGCTTTGAGACAGGGCCCCTCCACTTT | CASSFETGPLHF